The subject of this entry is one T cell receptor (beta chain). The final CDR3 position lacks the conserved phenylalanine or tryptophan, pointing to a likely read error. Germline V gene lookup returns CDR1 ENHRY and CDR2 SYGVKD. Trimming took 5 bases from V and 0 from J, leaving 11 bases between them. The CDR3 covers 15 residues. Unsorted bulk tissue (roughly 19-31 mg) underwent RNA and DNA co-extraction. The data stem from a study of tumor-infiltrating lymphocytes in primary liver carcinoma. A constant-region primer primed TCR beta cDNA synthesis from about 0.55 ug of total RNA. Each TCR beta library was derived from three nested multiplex PCR rounds that employed slightly modified ARM-PCR. Use of TRBV1-TRBV30 forward primers with a C-beta reverse primer characterized the first two PCR rounds, which lasted nine to eleven cycles each. From the multiplex PCR reads, TCRdb called clonotypes with MiXCR, one entry per CDR3 protein. The sample consists of 70,000 to 85,000 distinct CDR3 sequences, 71% of them appearing once.

The receptor comes from a woman aged 60-75 years with primary liver carcinoma and hepatitis B virus infection. Material for sequencing was liver tumor tissue from sampling region 4. Subset of the sample: tumor region T4, right-lateral pole. The rearrangement uses TRBV10-3 and TRBJ1-5; possible D gene TRBD1, 6 bases. CDR3 sequence reads: CAISPLGGSNQPQHL. In DNA form, the CDR3 reads TGTGCCATCAGTCCTTTAGGGGGTAGCAATCAGCCCCAGCATCTT.